Shown below are 27 T cell receptor beta chains from a single sample sequenced in a study of T cell changes during pregnancy in multiple sclerosis (dated by TCRdb to between 2017 and 2020). Library preparation used the immunoSEQ multiplex PCR assay. TCRdb mirrors the immuneACCESS table, restricted to in-frame sequences. Some clones are absent from its copies; in checked studies, under half trace to an unresolved V gene, and the reason for the others is unknown. The sample table holds tens of thousands of clones, of which 80% to 90% were seen once. 0.55% to 0.65% of the sample goes to the ten largest clones. Material: CD4+ T cells from peripheral blood mononuclear cells, obtained in the first trimester of pregnancy. The receptors were sampled from a female donor with multiple sclerosis, enrolled in a pregnancy study.

The gene calls are TRBV4-3 and TRBJ1-4; 7 positions match TRBD1. Germline V gene data show CDR1 as LGHNA and CDR2 as YSLEER. CDR3 length: 17 amino acids. V shed 4 bases, J shed 6 bases, and the junction held 14 bases outside the gene matches. The CDR3 DNA reads as TGCGCCAGCAGCCCCCAGGGCATGACAGGGAGTCATGAAAAACTGTTTTTT. Translation gives CASSPQGMTGSHEKLFF.

This clone was detected only a few times. The chain joins TRBV13 to TRBJ2-7, with unresolved D. V was trimmed by 3 bases and J by 3 bases, leaving 3 bases between them. Germline V gives CDR1 PRHDT, CDR2 FYEKMQ (reference sequence). This CDR3 contains 11 residues. The CDR3 protein is CASSFRYEQYF. CDR3 DNA sequence: TGTGCCAGCAGCTTTCGCTACGAGCAGTACTTC.

V gene TRBV11-2 combines with J gene TRBJ1-5, with a weak D call TRBD1 (6 bases). V gave up 0 bases and J gave up 4 bases, with 10 bases separating them. Germline values: CDR1 SGHAT, CDR2 FQNNGV. CDR3 size: 15 residues. CDR3 coding DNA: TGTGCCAGCAGCTTAGAACAGGGACAAAATCAGCCCCAGCATTTT. Translation: CASSLEQGQNQPQHF.

The chain links TRBV7-6 to TRBJ2-2, with 7 bases identical to TRBD1. The CDR3 runs to 18 residues. Germline assignment: CDR1 SGHVS and CDR2 FNYEAQ. V lost 4 bases to trimming and J lost 2 bases; unmatched junction nucleotides: 13. The CDR3 reads CASSSPPGQLINTGELFF. The CDR3 bases are TGTGCCAGCAGCTCACCACCGGGACAGCTTATTAACACCGGGGAGCTGTTTTTT.

The CDR3 nucleotides read TGTGCCAGCTCACCAATCGGCGGGGGCATCTACGAGCAGTACTTC. It codes for CASSPIGGGIYEQYF. The chain links TRBV18 to TRBJ2-7; D is perhaps TRBD2 (7 bases). Per germline, CDR1 KGHSH and CDR2 LQKENI. The CDR3 length is 15 residues. V dropped 2 bases and J dropped 3 bases, with 14 bases sitting between them.

This chain joins TRBV6-5 and TRBJ1-6; 7 bases fit TRBD1. Germline CDR1 and CDR2: MNHEY and SVGAGI. Trimming removed 5 bases from V and 10 bases from J; junction bases left unmatched: 5. The length of the CDR3 is 13 residues. CDR3 sequence (DNA): TGTGCCAGCAGTAGGGACAGAAGGTCACCCCTCCACTTT. Protein: CASSRDRRSPLHF.

The chain links TRBV9 to TRBJ2-1; D uncertain. V shed 0 bases and J shed 6 bases, with 13 bases lying between them. CDR3 length: 15 amino acids. CDR1 and CDR2 from the germline V gene are SGDLS and YYNGEE. The CDR3 coding sequence is TGTGCCAGCAGCGTAGCGCACTTGGGCTCCAATGAGCAGTTCTTC. Translated, it gives CASSVAHLGSNEQFF.

Turning to this clone: The same CDR3 also results from other DNA sequences found in this sample. The chain couples TRBV19 to TRBJ2-6; D is undetermined. This CDR3 spans 14 amino acids. The germline V gene has CDR1 LNHDA and CDR2 SQIVND (reference sequence). Deletions cut 5 bases from V and 0 bases from J, with 5 bases between. The CDR3 coding sequence is TGTGCCAGTAGTCGTTCCTCTGGGGCCAACGTCCTGACTTTC. This gives the protein CASSRSSGANVLTF.

The gene calls are TRBV28 and TRBJ2-1; D possibly corresponds to TRBD1 (6 bases). V lost 4 bases and J lost 1, with 14 bases in between. The germline CDR1 and CDR2 sequences are MDHEN and SYDVKM. The CDR3 totals 16 residues. The CDR3 protein is CASSSQGSRSYNEQFF. CDR3 DNA: TGTGCCAGCAGTTCCCAGGGGTCTAGATCCTACAATGAGCAGTTCTTC.

J is TRBJ1-5 and V is TRBV2, with 9 bases fitting TRBD1. The CDR3 contains 17 residues. With 6 bases clipped from V and 2 bases from J, the junction kept 11 bases outside the gene matches. The germline V gene encodes CDR1 SNHLY and CDR2 FYNNEI. The CDR3 protein is CASRDGQGFTRNQPQHF. In DNA form, the CDR3 reads TGTGCCAGCAGGGACGGACAGGGGTTTACTCGCAATCAGCCCCAGCATTTT.

The V call is TRBV5-5, the J call TRBJ2-5; TRBD1 agrees at 7 bases. From germline, CDR1 is SGHKS and CDR2 YYEKEE (reference sequence). The trim removed 6 bases at V and 3 bases at J, leaving 2 bases unmatched. CDR3 size: 12 residues. This CDR3 is CASTQGEETQYF. CDR3 coding DNA: TGTGCCAGCACCCAGGGGGAAGAGACCCAGTACTTC.

The V gene is TRBV15, the J gene TRBJ2-7; tentative D call: TRBD2 (6 bases). V was pared by 3 bases and J by 6 bases, with 12 bases between. There are 13 residues in the CDR3. CDR1 is LNHNV and CDR2 is YYDKDF in the germline V gene (reference sequence). The CDR3: CATSSTAGLEQYF. CDR3 DNA: TGTGCCACCAGCAGCACGGCGGGACTCGAGCAGTACTTC.

The chain combines TRBV7-8 with TRBJ2-5; D remains unclear. Trimming removed 2 bases from V and 4 bases from J, with 11 bases in between. Looked up from germline, CDR1 is SGHVS and CDR2 is FQNEAQ. This CDR3 has 14 amino acids. CDR3 DNA sequence: TGTGCCAGCAGCTTAAGGTCTAGTTTAGAGACCCAGTACTTC. Amino acid sequence: CASSLRSSLETQYF.

This chain joins TRBV5-8 and TRBJ1-2, with 7 bases fitting TRBD1. The CDR3 spans 15 residues. J gave up 8 bases and V 3 bases, and 13 bases lay outside the gene matches. Germline V lookup: CDR1 SGHTS, CDR2 YDEGEE. CDR3: CASSYKNTGVEGYTF. The DNA of the CDR3 is TGTGCCAGCAGCTACAAAAACACAGGGGTAGAAGGCTACACCTTC.

The chain employs TRBV15 and TRBJ2-5; TRBD2 is a possible D gene (5 bases). The CDR3 spans 13 residues. The germline CDR1 and CDR2 sequences are LNHNV and YYDKDF (reference sequence). V was shortened by 0 bases and J by 4 bases, with 6 bases between the two germline ends. CDR3 residues: CATSRDRGETQYF. CDR3 DNA sequence: TGTGCCACCAGCAGAGATCGGGGAGAGACCCAGTACTTC.

This clone has only one observation. The CDR3 sequence is CASSIQGVEEKLFF. For the CDR3, the DNA is TGTGCCAGTAGTATTCAGGGGGTTGAGGAAAAACTGTTTTTT. This chain uses TRBV19 with TRBJ1-4; 7 positions agree with TRBD1. The V segment lost 3 bases and the J segment 8 bases; nucleotides outside the gene matches: 6. Germline CDR1 reads LNHDA; CDR2 reads SQIVND (reference sequence). The CDR3 extends over 14 amino acids.

With respect to this clone: This sample includes further DNA sequences coding for the same CDR3. The chain uses TRBV2 and TRBJ2-3, with a weak D call TRBD1 (6 bases). V was clipped by 3 bases and J by 3 bases, with 10 bases between them. The germline gives CDR1 SNHLY, CDR2 FYNNEI. This CDR3 contains 14 residues. CDR3: CASSENRDTDTQYF. CDR3 bases: TGTGCCAGCAGTGAGAACAGGGATACAGATACGCAGTATTTT.

DNA of the CDR3: TGTGCCAGCAGCCGAAAAGGAGGGCTTGGCACAGATACGCAGTATTTT. Translating gives CASSRKGGLGTDTQYF. The gene calls are TRBV27 and TRBJ2-3, with D perhaps TRBD2 (6 bases). Per germline, CDR1 MNHEY and CDR2 SMNVEV (reference sequence). V was clipped by 6 bases and J by 1 base, with 17 bases between them. The CDR3 is 16 residues long.

The rearrangement uses TRBV4-1 and TRBJ2-1, with 13 bases lining up with TRBD2. There are 22 residues in the CDR3. CDR1 MGHRA and CDR2 YSYEKL come from the germline V gene. V gave up 0 bases and J gave up 4 bases; unmatched junction bases: 18. As DNA, the CDR3 is TGCGCCAGCAGCCAAGATAGGGGAAAGGTACTAGCGGGAGGGCTCTCATACAATGAGCAGTTCTTC. Residues: CASSQDRGKVLAGGLSYNEQFF.

This clone appeared once. The rearrangement joins TRBV9 to TRBJ2-3, with a weak D call TRBD2 (5 bases). V was shortened by 0 bases and J by 3 bases, with 14 bases between the two germline ends. The CDR3 runs 16 residues. Germline V gene sequence: CDR1 SGDLS, CDR2 YYNGEE. The CDR3 protein is CASSVGWGAITDTQYF. The CDR3 nucleotides are TGTGCCAGCAGCGTAGGGTGGGGAGCTATAACAGATACGCAGTATTTT.

The V and J genes are TRBV28 and TRBJ2-2; D may be TRBD1 (5 bases). The CDR3 has 14 amino acids. Germline lookup yields CDR1 MDHEN and CDR2 SYDVKM. Trimming stripped 8 bases from V and 6 bases from J, with 16 bases between. CDR3 residues: CASRTTLFSGELFF. The DNA for the CDR3 is TGTGCCAGCCGGACAACTCTGTTTTCCGGGGAGCTGTTTTTT. The full variable domain, rest sourced from reference TRBV28 and TRBJ2-2, is DVKVTQSSRYLVKRTGEKVFLECVQDMDHENMFWYRQDPGLGLRLIYFSYDVKMKEKGDIPEGYSVSREKKERFSLILESASTNQTSMYLCASRTTLFSGELFFGEGSRLTVL.

V gene TRBV30 combines with J gene TRBJ2-1; D is ambiguous. Germline V gives CDR1 GTSNPN, CDR2 SVGIG (reference sequence). CDR3 length: 13 amino acids. The germline V and J ends were trimmed by 0 bases and 0 bases, with 3 bases remaining between them. The CDR3 loop reads CAWSVLSYNEQFF. The CDR3 nucleotides are TGTGCCTGGAGTGTACTCTCCTACAATGAGCAGTTCTTC.

This chain links TRBV4-1 with TRBJ1-6, with D unresolved. The length of the CDR3 is 14 residues. Germline V gene sequence: CDR1 MGHRA, CDR2 YSYEKL. V shed 0 bases and J shed 5 bases, with 5 bases lying between them. CDR3 amino acids: CASSQDNNNSPLHF. The CDR3 region has the DNA TGCGCCAGCAGCCAAGACAACAATAATTCACCCCTCCACTTT.

This clone was seen once. The V gene is TRBV5-1, the J gene TRBJ2-1; a weak D match, TRBD1 (6 bases). The V gene's germline CDR1 is SGHRS and CDR2 YFSETQ. CDR3 length: 14 amino acids. The V end was cut by 4 bases, the J end by 7 bases, with 15 bases between. Here the CDR3 reads CASSPRTDQNEQFF. In DNA form, the CDR3 reads TGCGCCAGCAGCCCCCGGACAGACCAAAATGAGCAGTTCTTC.

The rearrangement uses TRBV19 and TRBJ1-6; the D gene is possibly TRBD1 (6 bases). The CDR3 has 16 amino acids. The V gene lost 5 bases and the J gene lost 4 bases, with 15 bases spanning the gap. Germline V gene lookup returns CDR1 LNHDA and CDR2 SQIVND (reference sequence). The CDR3: CASSPLPGQYNSPLHF. The CDR3 nucleotides read TGTGCCAGTAGTCCACTACCGGGACAATATAATTCACCCCTCCACTTT.

The chain carries TRBV7-2 and TRBJ1-2; no firm D call. Trimming left V 5 bases short and J 6 bases short, with 22 bases between. CDR1 and CDR2 from the germline V gene are SGHTA and FQGNSA. The CDR3 has 16 residues. The CDR3 DNA sequence: TGTGCCAGCAGCGTCGGCCCCATTGTGAGGGATAATGGCTACACCTTC. Translated: CASSVGPIVRDNGYTF. Filled out from reference TRBV7-2 and TRBJ1-2, the complete variable domain reads GAGVSQSPSNKVTEKGKDVELRCDPISGHTALYWYRQSLGQGLEFLIYFQGNSAPDKSGLPSDRFSAERTGGSVSTLTIQRTQQEDSAVYLCASSVGPIVRDNGYTFGSGTRLTVV.

This chain joins TRBV28 and TRBJ2-7; TRBD2 matches at 8 bases. This CDR3 spans 13 amino acids. The V and J ends lost 5 bases and 6 bases, in that order; junction bases with no gene match: 6. CDR1 and CDR2 (germline): MDHEN, SYDVKM. The DNA for the CDR3 is TGTGCCAGCAGTCCCGGACTAGCTTTCGAGCAGTACTTC. Translating gives CASSPGLAFEQYF. Looking up the rest from reference TRBV28 and TRBJ2-7 gives the full variable domain: DVKVTQSSRYLVKRTGEKVFLECVQDMDHENMFWYRQDPGLGLRLIYFSYDVKMKEKGDIPEGYSVSREKKERFSLILESASTNQTSMYLCASSPGLAFEQYFGPGTRLTVT.